This TCR beta chain stems from a study of blood T cell repertoires in COVID-19. From germline, CDR1 is LNHNV and CDR2 YYDKDF (reference sequence). The CDR3 consists of 15 residues. J was trimmed by 7 bases and V by 4 bases; bases with no gene match: 8. Authors' processing steps: Reference gene primer amplification in the assay estimated nucleated cell counts. This table comes from immunoSEQ multiplex PCR, and its TCRdb copy is limited to in-frame clones, with some not included. Clone size and V and J calls were adopted from that table, with D and trimming inferred from the DNA. The sample shows 300,000 to 400,000 clones, 90% of them seen only once.

The source is a woman under 40 who had been exposed to COVID-19. The specimen sequenced was PBMCs or T cells enriched from blood (not recorded which). V gene TRBV15 combines with J gene TRBJ1-4, with 8 bases that match TRBD1. The CDR3 DNA is TGTGCCACCAGCAACTCTAGGACAGGGCGTGAAAAACTGTTTTTT. It is translated as CATSNSRTGREKLFF.